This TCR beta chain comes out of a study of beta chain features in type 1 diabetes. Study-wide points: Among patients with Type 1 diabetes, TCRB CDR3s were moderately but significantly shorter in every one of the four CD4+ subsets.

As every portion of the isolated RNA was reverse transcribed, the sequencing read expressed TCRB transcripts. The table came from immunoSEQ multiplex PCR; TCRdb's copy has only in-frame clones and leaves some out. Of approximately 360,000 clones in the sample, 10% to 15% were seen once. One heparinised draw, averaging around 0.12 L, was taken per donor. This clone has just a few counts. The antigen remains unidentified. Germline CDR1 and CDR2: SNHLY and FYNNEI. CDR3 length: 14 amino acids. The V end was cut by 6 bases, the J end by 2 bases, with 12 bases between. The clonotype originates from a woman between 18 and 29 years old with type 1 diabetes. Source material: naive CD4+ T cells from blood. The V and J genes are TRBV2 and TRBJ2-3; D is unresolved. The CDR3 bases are TGTGCCAGCAGCCTTGGGCTAAACACAGATACGCAGTATTTT. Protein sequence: CASSLGLNTDTQYF.